Below are 3 T cell receptor delta chains sequenced from a single sample in a study of gamma-delta T cells after stem cell transplantation. TCRdb fed the RT-PCR reads into CATT to redo clone calling. The sample holds 2,400 or so delta-chain clones, 44% seen once. Sequences were obtained from gamma-delta T cells. The source of these receptors is a human donor. It is not recorded whose cells these are; they may come from a transplant donor.

About this clone: This likely stems from a read error, as it lies one base from a far larger clone. In the same sample, other DNA sequences code for this CDR3. The CDR3 reads CACDTLRSGGYDRDTDKLIF. The CDR3 region has the DNA TGTGCCTGTGACACTCTACGGTCTGGAGGATACGATCGGGACACCGATAAACTCATCTTT. The chain has TRDV2 and TRDJ1; 7 bases are shared with TRDD3. The CDR3 covers 20 residues. After removal of 1 base from V and 0 bases from J, the junction contained 19 bases not matched to a gene. Germline V CDR1 and CDR2: GEAIGNYY, EKD.

As regards this clone: A clone one base away is much larger, so this may be a read error. This chain's CDR3 is CACDAVLEDTGDTRQMFF. The DNA of the CDR3 is TGTGCCTGTGACGCCGTACTGGAGGATACTGGGGACACCCGACAGATGTTTTTC. The rearrangement joins TRDV2 to TRDJ3, with D perhaps matching TRDD3 (6 bases). The V gene's germline CDR1 is GEAIGNYY and CDR2 EKD. V lost 3 bases and J lost 5, with 19 bases in between. The CDR3 consists of 18 residues.

CDR3 DNA sequence: TGTGCCTGTGACATTACTGGGGGAACATACACCGATAAACTCATCTTT. It specifies CACDITGGTYTDKLIF. This sequence joins TRDV2 and TRDJ1; 9 positions match TRDD3. This CDR3 comprises 16 residues. Germline CDR1 and CDR2: GEAIGNYY and EKD. The J segment lost 0 bases and the V segment lost 2 bases, leaving 6 bases of the junction unmatched.